This note documents a single TCR beta chain sequence. Its antigen has not been determined. The input lacks base qualities; no much larger clone sits a single base away. This sample stems from a study of regulatory T cells in long-lasting Graves disease (dated by TCRdb to 2020 to 2023). About the study as a whole: In the newly diagnosed Graves' disease group, patients had been taking antithyroid drugs for less than 3 months. A total of 33 samples were covered by TCR sequencing, comprising about 13 persistent and around 20 newly diagnosed Graves' disease patients. Patients with persistent Graves' disease were compared with patients with newly diagnosed Graves' disease using TCR sequencing and RNA sequencing of peripheral blood. The study was conducted in China and was registered as a clinical trial.

The library was obtained by multiplex PCR. The sequencing machine was an Illumina HiSeq 4000. iRepertoire HTBI primers and Arm-PCR amplification of CDR3 regions were used to construct TCR beta libraries. Gel purification was performed on PCR products prior to sequencing. The paper's data handling went like this. Gene usage analysis of CDR3 amino acid clonotypes used the 50 to 70 TRBV and 14 to 15 TRBJ segments found across samples. Filtered high-quality paired reads were merged into contigs using COPE and FqMerger. BLAST was used to align contigs to IMGT TRBV, TRBD and TRBJ reference genes, and CDR3 was defined according to IMGT. Any clonotype with a frequency above 0.1% was counted as a highly expanded clone. Repertoire diversity was measured by Shannon entropy, and V-J evenness by the Gini coefficient. Public clonotypes were defined as clonotypes shared by more than one individual. TCRdb handled the public reads itself, with Q25 trimming in fastp and clone calling in MiXCR, and kept productive beta chains. CDR3 protein sequences are deduplicated, and each keeps its most common genes and DNA. The V and J calls and clone size come from TCRdb's table, not from the authors' own analysis. In all, the sample holds approximately 400,000 distinct CDR3 sequences, and approximately 15% of those were seen once. 16% of the sample goes to the ten largest clones.

The paper as a whole reports these results and caveats: Sequencing and analysis were restricted to the TCR beta chain. Peripheral blood alone was examined, since thyroid tissue, which constituted the primary lesion, could not be accessed. Compared with newly diagnosed patients, persistent Graves' disease patients had lower TCR Shannon entropy and fewer highly expanded clones, which suggests clonal expansion. More public clonotypes were shared among persistent patients (2,741) than among newly diagnosed patients (approximately 1,000). The small sample size was acknowledged by the authors as a limitation that may reduce accuracy.

According to the study, the label for this sample's time point signals: newly diagnosed GD, antithyroid drugs for less than 3 months. For both TCR sequencing and RNA sequencing, RNA was extracted from PBMCs in TRIzol. Graves' disease was diagnosed according to American Thyroid Association guidelines. The patients came from an endocrinology department in Xi'an, China. Each patient gave around 9.2 milliliters of peripheral blood, collected in an EDTA anticoagulant tube. Ficoll Paque Plus density gradient separation was used to isolate PBMCs, and no further T cell sorting was performed. An Agilent 2100 Bioanalyzer and agarose gel were used to assess RNA quality, and a NanoDrop 2000 was used to measure RNA concentration. These same records also appear under a second study, on T cells in Graves' hyperthyroidism and ophthalmopathy. As the second study states: Graves' hyperthyroidism was defined as stable when no progression to ophthalmopathy occurred over 18 months of follow-up. Hyperthyroidism patients were newly diagnosed, with disease duration under 2 months, and aged 18 to 65 years. The study excluded patients with uncontrolled infections, other autoimmune diseases, pregnancy or lactation. Diagnoses were established on the basis of clinical symptoms, serum thyroxine and TRAb, thyroid ultrasound, and orbital computed tomography. For the first round of RT-PCR on the TCR CDR3, the HTBI primer set was used together with the Qiagen OneStep RT-PCR kit. Most expanded thyroid clonotypes (frequency above 0.001) were also found in blood, which suggests that blood repertoires may mirror thyroid immune responses. A model built on a 13 V-J signature distinguished ophthalmopathy from stable hyperthyroidism, reaching roughly 88% sensitivity and around 81% specificity in cross-validation and 80%/75% in testing. In validation, the model predicted progression to ophthalmopathy with just under 71% sensitivity and over 72% specificity, a median of roughly seven months before onset. To identify TCR V-J signatures that set the groups apart, the researchers used a discovery cohort of more than 95 patients, made up of 40 to 45 with Graves' ophthalmopathy and some 56 with stable Graves' hyperthyroidism. Whether ophthalmopathy could be predicted prospectively was tested in an independent validation cohort made up of 18 to 20 hyperthyroidism patients plus 17 patients who later progressed to ophthalmopathy. The approximately 95 discovery patients were divided at random into training and test sets in a 7:3 ratio. Thyroid tissue and blood T-cell repertoires from about 6 Graves' hyperthyroidism patients were also compared in the study. Following sampling, methimazole starting at 30 mg daily was given to hyperthyroidism patients, and high-dose intravenous methylprednisolone was given to ophthalmopathy patients. A second multiplex PCR round built the libraries, followed by size selection and purification. The libraries were sequenced on an Illumina HiSeq2000 using paired-end 100 bp reads. Raw data were processed with SOAPnuke, discarding reads with adapters, uncalled bases, mean Phred below 15, or no exact constant-primer or identifier match. COPE v1.2.5 was used to merge high-quality paired reads, and clonotypes were defined as unique nucleotide sequences. MiTCR v1.1 was used to align the clonotypes against IMGT TRBV, TRBD and TRBJ reference segments. Only V-J combinations with frequency above 0.0001, covering 99.2% of repertoires, were analysed. The TCS score was defined as the ratio of F50 (clonal expansion) to E x V (chaos), calculated using BLOSUM62-based TCRdist between CDR3 peptides within each V-J. Welch's t-statistics and random forest reduced just over 500 V-J features to about 12, which were used in a naive Bayes classifier (R e1071). No statistical method was used to fix the sample size in advance, and group allocation was not hidden from the investigators. TCR Vbeta CDR3 sequencing of roughly 140 peripheral blood samples (over 40 ophthalmopathy, 75 to 80 hyperthyroidism and some 17 progressor patients) is reported in the paper.

The TCR sequence derives from a woman aged 25 to 39 with Graves disease. Donor details come from another sample of the same person, matched by shared clones. The sequencing used peripheral blood mononuclear cells (PBMCs), collected at new diagnosis, from a patient treated with antithyroid drugs.

Here is the DNA: TGTGCCAGCAGCCAAGAAGCGACTAGCGGGAGACCGGAGACCCAGTACTTC. Its protein product is CASSQEATSGRPETQYF. The chain was built from TRBV4-2 and TRBJ2-1, with TRBD2 identical over 12 junction bases. The DNA end is more similar to TRBJ2-5, so the J call may be wrong. Looking up the germline V gene yields CDR1 LGHNA and CDR2 YNFKEQ. Spanning cysteine to phenylalanine, the CDR3 consists of 17 amino acids. The retained sequence is limited to the CDR3, 51 bases, with the frame set at the first base.